This T cell receptor (beta chain) was identified in a study of CD8 T cells in ankylosing spondylitis. A few counts support this clonotype. No antigen is known for it. Germline V gene data show CDR1 as SGHTA and CDR2 as FQGNSA. CDR3 length: 16 amino acids. With 2 bases clipped from V and 5 bases from J, the junction kept 3 bases outside the gene matches. Study-wide findings and caveats: Some of the motif variants had earlier been found in reactive arthritis patients' fluid and blood. Reportedly, disease-linked clones are significantly enriched in ankylosing spondylitis patients' matched synovial fluid.

Quantitative barcoded 5'-RACE was used to prepare TCR beta libraries. TCRdb recomputed calls from the 5' RACE reads with MiXCR, one row per CDR3 protein. The sample has about 36,000 distinct CDR3 sequences, roughly 9.6% seen once. Sequencing was done on a sample of synovial fluid, either unsorted or a sorted T cell fraction (not recorded which). The V gene is TRBV7-2, the J gene TRBJ2-3, with 14 bases lining up with TRBD2. This clonotype was sampled from a male donor with ankylosing spondylitis. The CDR3 protein is CASSLFGTSGGDTQYF. The CDR3 DNA reads TGTGCCAGCAGCTTATTTGGGACTAGCGGGGGAGATACGCAGTATTTT.